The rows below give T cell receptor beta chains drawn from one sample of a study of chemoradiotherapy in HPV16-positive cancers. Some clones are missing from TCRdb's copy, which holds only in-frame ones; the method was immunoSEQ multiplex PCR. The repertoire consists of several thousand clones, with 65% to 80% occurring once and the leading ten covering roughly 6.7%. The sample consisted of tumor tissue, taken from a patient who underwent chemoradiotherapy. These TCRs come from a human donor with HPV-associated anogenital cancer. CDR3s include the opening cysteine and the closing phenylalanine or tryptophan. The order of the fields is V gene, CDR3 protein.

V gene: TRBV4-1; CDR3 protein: CASSQDIDRPREAFF
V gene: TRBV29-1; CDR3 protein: CSVEGGQTEAFF
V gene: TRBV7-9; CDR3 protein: CASSLEAPYNSPLHF
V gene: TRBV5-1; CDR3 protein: CASSLAEVDTEAFF
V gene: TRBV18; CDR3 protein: CASSIQGREKLFF
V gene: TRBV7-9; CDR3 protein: CASSLPTGTGGNTIYF
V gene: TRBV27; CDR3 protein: CASSLGTGGGSGELFF
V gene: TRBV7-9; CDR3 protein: CASTVEDREAFF
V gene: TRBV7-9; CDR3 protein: CATSTGNNSPLHF
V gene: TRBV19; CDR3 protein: CASSLQGAGNTEAFF
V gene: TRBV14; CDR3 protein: CASSHLRDTMNTEAFF
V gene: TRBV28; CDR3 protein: CASRRPSDNYGYTF
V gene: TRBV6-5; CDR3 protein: CASTDGQRYTF
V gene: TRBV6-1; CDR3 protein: CASSGYREEAFF
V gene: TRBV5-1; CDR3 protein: CASSSQEDYGYTF
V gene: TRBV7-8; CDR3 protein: CASSSGGNIQYF
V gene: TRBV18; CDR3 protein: CASSPRQGHQETQYF
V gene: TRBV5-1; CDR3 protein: CASSLAAIGELFF
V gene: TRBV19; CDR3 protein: CASTIGSNSGNTIYF
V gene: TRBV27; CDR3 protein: CASSLGDTGELFF
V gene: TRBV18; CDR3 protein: CASSPNAQGANTGELFF
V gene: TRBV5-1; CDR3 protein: CASNLGNEQFF
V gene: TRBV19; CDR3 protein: CASTIRGNEKLFF
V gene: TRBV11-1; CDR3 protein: CASSLGYGSYEQYF
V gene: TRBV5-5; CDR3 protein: CASSEQGATKNIQYF
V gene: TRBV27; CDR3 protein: CASSLDRANQPQHF
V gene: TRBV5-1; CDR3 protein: CASSLATGVTDTQYF
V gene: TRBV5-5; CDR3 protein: CASSMGSTIYF
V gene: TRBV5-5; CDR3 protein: CASSLEGGGTEAFF
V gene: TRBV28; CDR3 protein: CASWTGGGNTEAFF
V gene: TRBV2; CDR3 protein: CAWTQGDQETQYF
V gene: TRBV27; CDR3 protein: CASSRTVRGGSSEQYF
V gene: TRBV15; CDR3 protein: CATSRVGSRGTYNEQFF
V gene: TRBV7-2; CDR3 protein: CASSSGQGEQPQHF
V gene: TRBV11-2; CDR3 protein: CASSPQRGQETQYF
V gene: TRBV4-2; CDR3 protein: CASSSRPGTVNEKLFF
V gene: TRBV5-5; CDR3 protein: CASSGRDNLNSPLHF
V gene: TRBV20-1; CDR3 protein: CSVVSTDTQYF
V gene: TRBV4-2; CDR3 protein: CASSHQEYTEAFF
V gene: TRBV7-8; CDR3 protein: CASSFIRSRSNQPQHF
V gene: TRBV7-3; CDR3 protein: CASSSFGKAFF
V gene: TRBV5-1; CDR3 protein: CASSSTSGGSGELFF
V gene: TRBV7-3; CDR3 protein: CASSPQSGTEAFF
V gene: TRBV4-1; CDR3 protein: CASSQDPQGAAGNTIYF